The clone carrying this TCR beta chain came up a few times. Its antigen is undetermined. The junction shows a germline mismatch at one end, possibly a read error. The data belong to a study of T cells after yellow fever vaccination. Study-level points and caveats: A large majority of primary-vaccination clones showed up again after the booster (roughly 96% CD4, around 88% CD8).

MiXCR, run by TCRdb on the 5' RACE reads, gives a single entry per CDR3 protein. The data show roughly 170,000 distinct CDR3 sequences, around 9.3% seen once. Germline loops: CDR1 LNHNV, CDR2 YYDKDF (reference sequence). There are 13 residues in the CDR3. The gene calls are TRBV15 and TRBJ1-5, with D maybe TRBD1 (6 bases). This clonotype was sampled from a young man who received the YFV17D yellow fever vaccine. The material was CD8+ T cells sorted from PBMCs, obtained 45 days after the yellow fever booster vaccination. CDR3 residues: CATSTGGNQPQHF. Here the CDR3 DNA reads TGTGCCACCAGCACCGGGGGCAACCAGCCCCAGCATTTT.